Below, 18 T cell receptor beta chains from the same sample are listed, as sequenced in a study of T cell repertoires in cytomegalovirus infection. A single record per CDR3 protein comes from TCRdb applying MiXCR to the reads. The sample records a few hundred thousand distinct CDR3 sequences, 15% to 20% being singletons. Sequencing was carried out using CD8+ T cells from PBMCs. These receptors originate from a human donor in good health (CMV status not recorded). Some clones in this sample may be carry-over from other donors' samples.

The table lists this clonotype with many counts. The V and J genes are TRBV7-8 and TRBJ1-2; TRBD1 agrees at 10 bases. Germline CDR1 is SGHVS and CDR2 is FQNEAQ. This CDR3 comprises 15 residues. J was trimmed by 6 bases and V by 4 bases; bases with no gene match: 8. The CDR3 protein is CASSSPGQGKDGYTF. DNA of the CDR3: TGTGCCAGCAGCTCCCCGGGACAGGGGAAAGATGGCTACACCTTC.

The rearrangement links TRBV20-1 to TRBJ1-4; D is perhaps TRBD1 (6 bases). Germline V gene sequence: CDR1 DFQATT, CDR2 SNEGSKA (reference sequence). Trimming pared 0 bases from V and 4 bases from J, leaving 12 bases between. The CDR3 is 15 residues long. The CDR3 DNA is TGCAGTGCTAGAGAAAGGGGGGTCCTTAATGAAAAACTGTTTTTT. Residues: CSARERGVLNEKLFF.

The V and J genes are TRBV24-1 and TRBJ2-3; D is undetermined. The germline V gene encodes CDR1 KGHDR and CDR2 SFDVKD. Trimming stripped 5 bases from V and 1 base from J, with 12 bases between. The CDR3 sequence is 15 residues long. CDR3 nucleotide sequence: TGTGCCACCAGTGCCGAGAATGAGGGCACAGATACGCAGTATTTT. Translated, it gives CATSAENEGTDTQYF.

A few counts support this clonotype. J is TRBJ1-4 and V is TRBV7-9; 10 positions match TRBD1. This CDR3 has 17 residues. The V gene end was trimmed by 4 bases and the J gene end by 6 bases; junction bases not matched to a gene: 11. Per germline, CDR1 SEHNR and CDR2 FQNEAQ (reference sequence). The DNA of the CDR3 is TGTGCCAGCAGCTCCATTAGACAGGGGGCGCGTTATGAAAAACTGTTTTTT. Amino acids: CASSSIRQGARYEKLFF. The whole variable domain, filled in from reference TRBV7-9 and TRBJ1-4, reads DTGVSQNPRHKITKRGQNVTFRCDPISEHNRLYWYRQTLGQGPEFLTYFQNEAQLEKSRLLSDRFSAERPKGSFSTLEIQRTEQGDSAMYLCASSSIRQGARYEKLFFGSGTQLSVL.

The V call is TRBV20-1, the J call TRBJ2-2, with 15 bases matching TRBD2. The length of the CDR3 is 19 residues. Germline CDR1 and CDR2: DFQATT and SNEGSKA (reference sequence). Trimming at V came to 0 bases and at J to 3 bases, leaving 8 bases not matched to a gene. Written as DNA, the CDR3 is TGCAGTGCTAGAGATTCTGCCGGACTAGCGGGGGGGTACACCGGGGAGCTGTTTTTT. Amino acid sequence: CSARDSAGLAGGYTGELFF.

The chain couples TRBV7-9 to TRBJ2-7; a weak D match, TRBD1 (6 bases). This CDR3 is built from 13 residues. Germline V CDR1 and CDR2: SEHNR, FQNEAQ (reference sequence). V was trimmed by 5 bases and J by 6 bases, leaving 14 bases between them. CDR3 residues: CASSHPGDPEQYF. CDR3 DNA sequence: TGTGCCAGCAGCCATCCAGGGGATCCCGAGCAGTACTTC.

Many counts were recorded for this clonotype. The chain uses TRBV7-2 and TRBJ1-1; weak D call: TRBD1 (5 bases). Looked up from germline, CDR1 is SGHTA and CDR2 is FQGNSA. The CDR3 consists of 16 residues. V lost 4 bases to trimming and J lost 2 bases, with 17 bases between them. CDR3 region: CASSSWVGGPNTEAFF. The CDR3 coding sequence is TGTGCCAGCAGCTCCTGGGTGGGGGGACCAAACACTGAAGCTTTCTTT.

The chain is built from TRBV6-5 and TRBJ2-2; D not resolved. V lost 2 bases and J lost 5, with 12 bases in between. The germline gives CDR1 MNHEY, CDR2 SVGAGI. The CDR3 is made up of 15 amino acids. The CDR3 protein is CASSYPERITGELFF. CDR3 in DNA: TGTGCCAGCAGTTACCCGGAGCGAATAACCGGGGAGCTGTTTTTT.

This clonotype was counted between two and nine times. The rearrangement links TRBV20-1 to TRBJ2-1; possible D gene TRBD2, 5 bases. Germline V CDR1 and CDR2: DFQATT, SNEGSKA (reference sequence). This CDR3 region has 15 residues. The V end was cut by 2 bases, the J end by 3 bases, with 14 bases between. The CDR3 DNA is TGCAGTGCTAGACTGAGAAACCGGGGCTACAATGAGCAGTTCTTC. As protein: CSARLRNRGYNEQFF.

The V gene is TRBV6-6, the J gene TRBJ2-7; 7 positions match TRBD1. Germline V gives CDR1 MNHNY, CDR2 SVGAGI (reference sequence). V dropped 7 bases and J dropped 3; count of bases not matched to a gene: 12. CDR3 length: 15 amino acids. The CDR3 nucleotides are TGTGCCAGCACCCAACCGGGACAGCGCTTCTACGAGCAGTACTTC. Residues: CASTQPGQRFYEQYF.

The genes are TRBV6-1 and TRBJ1-1, with no clear D. The CDR3 contains 15 residues. The V gene's germline CDR1 is MNHNS and CDR2 SASEGT. V shed 1 base and J shed 4 bases, with 13 bases lying between them. The CDR3 region is CASSEGSGGGTEAFF. CDR3 DNA sequence: TGTGCCAGCAGTGAAGGTTCCGGTGGAGGCACTGAAGCTTTCTTT.

The chain employs TRBV4-1 and TRBJ1-2, with D possibly TRBD1 on 5 matching bases. V was pared by 4 bases and J by 4 bases, with 13 bases between. The germline V gene has CDR1 MGHRA and CDR2 YSYEKL. The CDR3 has 14 amino acids. The CDR3, as DNA: TGCGCCAGCAGCCCACCGGGACGGACCTATGGCTACACCTTC. Its protein is CASSPPGRTYGYTF.

V gene TRBV5-1 combines with J gene TRBJ2-1, with D perhaps TRBD1 (5 bases). The CDR3 has 15 amino acids. With 3 bases removed from V and 0 bases from J, the gap between germline ends came to 10 bases. Germline V gene sequence: CDR1 SGHRS, CDR2 YFSETQ. The CDR3 DNA reads as TGCGCCAGCAGCTCGGACATTCCCTCCTACAATGAGCAGTTCTTC. Translated: CASSSDIPSYNEQFF. The full variable domain, with the rest looked up from reference TRBV5-1 and TRBJ2-1, is KAGVTQTPRYLIKTRGQQVTLSCSPISGHRSVSWYQQTPGQGLQFLFEYFSETQRNKGNFPGRFSGRQFSNSRSEMNVSTLELGDSALYLCASSSDIPSYNEQFFGPGTRLTVL.

The V gene is TRBV5-6, the J gene TRBJ1-1, with D hard to call. The CDR3 is 17 amino acids. The V and J ends lost 3 bases and 0 bases respectively, with 18 bases between them. Germline V CDR1 and CDR2: SGHDT, YYEEEE. For the CDR3, the DNA is TGTGCCAGCAGCTCCCCATGGACGGACGGCATGAACACTGAAGCTTTCTTT. It encodes CASSSPWTDGMNTEAFF.

This clonotype was observed a handful of times. J is TRBJ2-7 and V is TRBV28, with D perhaps assigned TRBD1 or TRBD2 (6 bases each). The CDR3 sequence is 16 residues long. Germline lookup yields CDR1 MDHEN and CDR2 SYDVKM. Trimming stripped 5 bases from V and 4 bases from J, with 21 bases between. In DNA form, the CDR3 reads TGTGCCAGCAGTACCTCCCTGAGGGGGGCTTTTTACGAGCAGTACTTC. It is translated as CASSTSLRGAFYEQYF.

On this clonotype: It may be a read error: a sequence one base away is much more abundant. The rearrangement uses TRBV7-8 and TRBJ2-1, with a tentative D call TRBD2 (7 bases). Looked up from germline, CDR1 is SGHVS and CDR2 is FQNEAQ. V gave up 4 bases and J gave up 11 bases, with 24 bases separating them. CDR3 size: 16 residues. Here the CDR3 DNA reads TGTGCCAGCAGCTGGATGCGGGGAGGGGGTTTGGGTAAGCAGTTCTTC. This encodes CASSWMRGGGLGKQFF. The full variable domain, its missing parts supplied by reference TRBV7-8 and TRBJ2-1, is GAGVSQSPRYKVAKRGQDVALRCDPISGHVSLFWYQQALGQGPEFLTYFQNEAQLDKSGLPSDRFFAERPEGSVSTLKIQRTQQEDSAVYLCASSWMRGGGLGKQFFGPGTRLTVL.

The chain carries TRBV12-3 or TRBV12-4 and TRBJ1-1; D unresolved. V was shortened by 3 bases and J by 0 bases, with 5 bases between the two germline ends. This CDR3 comprises 13 residues. In DNA form, the CDR3 reads TGTGCCAGCAGTTTTAGCATGAACACTGAAGCTTTCTTT. It translates to CASSFSMNTEAFF.

This chain joins TRBV2 and TRBJ1-5; D is perhaps TRBD1 (6 bases). The CDR3 is 16 amino acids. V was pared by 2 bases and J by 5 bases, with 16 bases between. Germline V CDR1 and CDR2: SNHLY, FYNNEI. The CDR3 protein is CASSEKGGHDDQPQHF. CDR3 DNA sequence: TGTGCCAGCAGTGAAAAGGGGGGGCACGACGATCAGCCCCAGCATTTT.